This TCR beta chain was identified during a study of post-analysis software for immune sequencing data. Points from the study as a whole: With TRBV5-6, TRBV5-1 and TRBV20-1 included, roughly five TRBV segments were more frequent in patients than in controls.

The TCR beta cDNA libraries contained unique molecular identifiers. TCRdb re-derived calls from the PCR reads in MiXCR, one entry per CDR3 protein. The sample lists around 710,000 distinct CDR3 sequences; approximately 44% were seen once. This CDR3 is 19 amino acids long. Per the germline V gene, CDR1 is DFQATT and CDR2 is SNEGSKA (reference sequence). Germline trimming cut 6 bases from V and 2 bases from J; bases unmatched to any gene: 21. As to this clonotype: Its antigen remains unknown.

This clonotype was sampled from a girl between 5 and 17 years old with multiple sclerosis. Sequencing input: blood. This chain links TRBV20-1 with TRBJ2-3; 9 positions agree with TRBD2. The CDR3 sequence is CSARVPSGRFFIPTDTQYF. In DNA form, the CDR3 reads TGCAGTGCCAGGGTGCCCAGCGGGAGGTTCTTTATCCCCACAGATACGCAGTATTTT.